This entry lists 22 T cell receptor beta chains sequenced from one sample in a study of OX40 agonist ivuxolimab in advanced cancers. Clones were sequenced by immunoSEQ multiplex PCR, and TCRdb holds only the in-frame ones, with some missing. The sample lists about 36,000 clones, 70% to 90% occurring once. The sample consisted of CD4+ or CD8+ T cells sorted from blood, taken in a trial of the OX40 agonist ivuxolimab. The receptors originated from an adult with an advanced solid tumor such as melanoma, head and neck, liver or kidney cancer.

The chain recombines TRBV4-3 with TRBJ2-1, with D unclear. V was pared by 4 bases and J by 0 bases, with 16 bases between. In germline, CDR1 is LGHNA, CDR2 YSLEER. The CDR3 is made up of 17 amino acids. CDR3 in amino acids: CASSLTIAVSSYNEQFF. CDR3 DNA sequence: TGCGCCAGCAGCCTAACCATAGCCGTTAGCTCCTACAATGAGCAGTTCTTC.

CDR3 sequence (DNA): TGTGCCAGCAGCTTGGGGACTGCCCCAGATACGCAGTATTTT. This sequence encodes CASSLGTAPDTQYF. The chain has TRBV5-4 and TRBJ2-3; a possible D gene is TRBD2 (5 bases). This CDR3 has 14 amino acids. Germline-derived CDR1 and CDR2 are SGHNT and YYREEE (reference sequence). Between the trimmed V and J ends, which lost 0 bases and 4 bases, there was a span of 9 bases. Full variable domain (outside the CDR3, taken from reference TRBV5-4 and TRBJ2-3): ETGVTQSPTHLIKTRGQQVTLRCSSQSGHNTVSWYQQALGQGPQFIFQYYREEENGRGNFPPRFSGLQFPNYSSELNVNALELDDSALYLCASSLGTAPDTQYFGPGTRLTVL.

V is TRBV9 and J is TRBJ2-1, with TRBD2 matching over 7 bases. Germline V gene data show CDR1 as SGDLS and CDR2 as YYNGEE. Unmatched junction bases numbered 4, after V lost 0 bases and J lost 7 bases. The CDR3 has 14 residues. CDR3 coding DNA: TGTGCCAGCAGCGTAGGTGGGAGGGGTAATGAGCAGTTCTTC. It is translated as CASSVGGRGNEQFF.

The chain employs TRBV9 and TRBJ2-2, with 7 bases identical to TRBD2. CDR3 length equals 13 residues. Germline assignment: CDR1 SGDLS and CDR2 YYNGEE. The V and J ends lost 7 bases and 5 bases, in that order; junction bases with no gene match: 5. CDR3 bases: TGTGCCAGCGGAACTAGCGCAACCGGGGAGCTGTTTTTT. It encodes CASGTSATGELFF.

This rearrangement joins TRBV7-6 to TRBJ2-2; TRBD2 agrees at 9 bases. V lost 4 bases to trimming and J lost 3 bases; unmatched junction nucleotides: 6. Germline V gene data show CDR1 as SGHVS and CDR2 as FNYEAQ. The CDR3 is 16 amino acids. CDR3: CASSSLAGVYTGELFF. For the CDR3, the DNA is TGTGCCAGCAGCTCCTTAGCGGGAGTGTACACCGGGGAGCTGTTTTTT.

The chain joins TRBV6-5 to TRBJ2-1, with 9 bases identical to TRBD2. CDR3 length: 16 residues. Trimming removed 0 bases from V and 9 bases from J; junction bases left unmatched: 9. Per the germline V gene, CDR1 is MNHEY and CDR2 is SVGAGI. The CDR3 region is CASSYSYSGSRGEQFF. For the CDR3, the DNA is TGTGCCAGCAGTTACTCGTATAGCGGGAGTAGGGGTGAGCAGTTCTTC.

J is TRBJ2-3 and V is TRBV25-1; D gene ambiguous. In germline, CDR1 is MGHDK, CDR2 SYGVNS. V was clipped by 2 bases and J by 2 bases, with 14 bases between them. The CDR3 is 16 residues long. The chain's CDR3 is CASSEPTVRSTDTQYF. CDR3 nucleotide sequence: TGTGCCAGCAGTGAACCAACAGTTCGGTCCACAGATACGCAGTATTTT. Variable domain in full (rest from reference TRBV25-1 and TRBJ2-3): EADIYQTPRYLVIGTGKKITLECSQTMGHDKMYWYQQDPGMELHLIHYSYGVNSTEKGDLSSESTVSRIRTEHFPLTLESARPSHTSQYLCASSEPTVRSTDTQYFGPGTRLTVL.

This clone was observed a few times. The gene calls are TRBV4-1 and TRBJ1-2; a possible D gene is TRBD1 (6 bases). The CDR3 has 15 amino acids. The germline gives CDR1 MGHRA, CDR2 YSYEKL. V shed 1 base and J shed 7 bases, with 16 bases lying between them. The CDR3 sequence: CASSQGGHGVSGYTF. CDR3 DNA: TGCGCCAGCAGCCAAGGGGGACATGGGGTTTCTGGCTACACCTTC.

The CDR3 bases are TGTGCCAGCAGTTTCGCAAATACTAAAGTGCATACGCAGTATTTT. Translating it yields CASSFANTKVHTQYF. V is TRBV27 and J is TRBJ2-3; no clear D gene. The ends were cut back, 3 bases at V and 7 bases at J, with 17 bases in the middle. Looked up from germline, CDR1 is MNHEY and CDR2 is SMNVEV (reference sequence). There are 15 residues in the CDR3.

The J gene is TRBJ2-7, the V gene TRBV4-1, with D unclear. Germline loops: CDR1 MGHRA, CDR2 YSYEKL. Trimming took off 1 base at V and 0 bases at J, with 10 bases between the two ends. The CDR3 sequence is 15 residues long. The CDR3 nucleotides are TGCGCCAGCAGCCAAGGGTCGGGCGGCTCCTACGAGCAGTACTTC. This translates into CASSQGSGGSYEQYF.

The rearrangement joins TRBV27 to TRBJ1-5, with a possible D match to TRBD1 (5 bases). The CDR3 length is 14 residues. The V gene lost 3 bases and the J gene lost 7 bases, with 13 bases spanning the gap. Germline V gene data show CDR1 as MNHEY and CDR2 as SMNVEV (reference sequence). The DNA of the CDR3 is TGTGCCAGCAGTTTCGAGGGGAATGGACAGCCCCAGCATTTT. Encoded protein: CASSFEGNGQPQHF.

The V gene is TRBV7-3, the J gene TRBJ2-5; the D gene could be TRBD1 or TRBD2 (6 bases each). The CDR3 sequence is 14 residues long. Trimming stripped 0 bases from V and 5 bases from J, with 10 bases between. Germline V lookup: CDR1 SGHTA, CDR2 FQGTGA. CDR3 amino acids: CASSLTGGAETQYF. Here the CDR3 DNA reads TGTGCCAGCAGCTTAACGGGGGGCGCCGAGACCCAGTACTTC.

This sequence joins TRBV28 and TRBJ1-3; a possible D gene is TRBD1 (5 bases). V was trimmed by 3 bases and J by 2 bases, leaving 8 bases between them. The germline V gene encodes CDR1 MDHEN and CDR2 SYDVKM. This CDR3 has 14 residues. In nucleotides, the CDR3 is TGTGCCAGCAGTTTTTCGGGGGCTGGAAACACCATATATTTT. Translating it yields CASSFSGAGNTIYF.

V usage is TRBV30 and J usage is TRBJ2-7; 9 bases are shared with TRBD2. Germline trimming cut 1 base from V and 2 bases from J; bases unmatched to any gene: 6. This CDR3 contains 15 residues. Per germline, CDR1 GTSNPN and CDR2 SVGIG (reference sequence). DNA for the CDR3: TGTGCCTGGAGTGCAAGCGGGAGGTTGACCTACGAGCAGTACTTC. Encoded protein: CAWSASGRLTYEQYF.

The chain employs TRBV7-3 and TRBJ2-1; 11 bases map to TRBD2. CDR1 is SGHTA and CDR2 is FQGTGA in the germline V gene. The junction had 2 bases not matched to a gene; V was cut back by 5 bases and J by 5 bases. CDR3 length equals 14 residues. The CDR3 is CASSGTSGNNEQFF. In DNA, the CDR3 is TGTGCCAGCAGCGGGACTAGCGGTAACAATGAGCAGTTCTTC.

This clone is a singleton in its sample. CDR3 DNA sequence: TGTGCCAGCAGCAAAGCCCGGACAGAGCAAGAGACCCAGTACTTC. Protein product: CASSKARTEQETQYF. The rearrangement joins TRBV21-1 to TRBJ2-5; the D call in the table, TRBD1, was not verified against the DNA. TRBV21-1 is marked as a pseudogene. This CDR3 comprises 15 residues.

This chain joins TRBV11-2 and TRBJ1-1, with D tentatively TRBD1 (5 bases). The V and J ends lost 3 bases and 5 bases respectively, with 22 bases between them. CDR1 is SGHAT, CDR2 FQNNGV, per germline. This CDR3 contains 17 residues. The DNA of the CDR3 is TGTGCCAGCAGCTTGGCATCCGGGACGGGAGGGTGGACTGAAGCTTTCTTT. Translating it yields CASSLASGTGGWTEAFF.

The chain carries TRBV4-2 and TRBJ2-5; D possibly uses TRBD1 or TRBD2 (7 bases each). Germline lookup yields CDR1 LGHNA and CDR2 YNFKEQ. The ends were cut back, 0 bases at V and 5 bases at J, with 16 bases in the middle. This CDR3 has 16 amino acids. The CDR3 loop is CASSQDWEGAGETQYF. In nucleotides, the CDR3 is TGTGCCAGCAGCCAAGATTGGGAGGGGGCGGGGGAGACCCAGTACTTC.

This clone occurred once. The DNA for the CDR3 is TGTGCCAGCAGCCAAGCCCTAGCAGATACGCAGTATTTT. Its translation is CASSQALADTQYF. This rearrangement joins TRBV14 to TRBJ2-3; D uncertain. The ends were cut back, 1 base at V and 4 bases at J, with 6 bases in the middle. From germline, CDR1 is SGHDN and CDR2 FVKESK. The CDR3 contains 13 residues.

The rearrangement joins TRBV27 to TRBJ2-2; D might be TRBD1 or TRBD2, each matching 5 bases. V shed 3 bases and J shed 0 bases, with 14 bases lying between them. This CDR3 region has 17 residues. Germline V gives CDR1 MNHEY, CDR2 SMNVEV (reference sequence). The CDR3 protein is CASSFSPGTANTGELFF. The CDR3 DNA reads TGTGCCAGCAGTTTCTCGCCCGGGACCGCGAACACCGGGGAGCTGTTTTTT.

The V call is TRBV5-8, the J call TRBJ2-3; D possibly matches TRBD1 or TRBD2 (5 bases each). Per germline, CDR1 SGHTS and CDR2 YDEGEE. CDR3 size: 15 residues. The V end lost 1 base, the J end lost 0 bases, and 9 bases lay between the germline ends. CDR3 nucleotides: TGTGCCAGCAGCTTGTTGGGGGATAGCACAGATACGCAGTATTTT. This gives the protein CASSLLGDSTDTQYF.

The V call is TRBV18, the J call TRBJ2-5, with a weak D call TRBD1 (6 bases). V was pared by 2 bases and J by 4 bases, with 20 bases between. The CDR3 is made up of 17 amino acids. Germline V lookup: CDR1 KGHSH, CDR2 LQKENI. The CDR3 is CASSPVRGSVYGETQYF. CDR3 bases: TGTGCCAGCTCACCAGTCAGGGGTTCAGTCTACGGAGAGACCCAGTACTTC.